This TCR beta chain was identified during a study of blood T cells in healthy people across ages. The second PCR ran roughly 7 to 12 cycles with a sample-barcoded 5' primer and J-beta primers. TCRdb re-analysed the 5' RACE reads in MiXCR, keeping a single row per CDR3 protein. The data show about 1.4 million distinct CDR3 sequences, with approximately 63% seen just once and 6.5% to 8.5% held by the top ten. This clonotype was obtained from a man between 18 and 29 years old in good health. Sequencing input: blood.

The CDR3 nucleotides are TGTGCCAGCAGCTTAGCGATTATGGCAGGGGGACATGGTGAAGCTTTCTTT. Its translation is CASSLAIMAGGHGEAFF. This chain joins TRBV7-9 and TRBJ1-1; 7 bases fit TRBD1. From germline, CDR1 is SEHNR and CDR2 FQNEAQ (reference sequence). This CDR3 has 17 amino acids. V lost 0 bases, J lost 7 bases, and 14 bases stayed unmatched.